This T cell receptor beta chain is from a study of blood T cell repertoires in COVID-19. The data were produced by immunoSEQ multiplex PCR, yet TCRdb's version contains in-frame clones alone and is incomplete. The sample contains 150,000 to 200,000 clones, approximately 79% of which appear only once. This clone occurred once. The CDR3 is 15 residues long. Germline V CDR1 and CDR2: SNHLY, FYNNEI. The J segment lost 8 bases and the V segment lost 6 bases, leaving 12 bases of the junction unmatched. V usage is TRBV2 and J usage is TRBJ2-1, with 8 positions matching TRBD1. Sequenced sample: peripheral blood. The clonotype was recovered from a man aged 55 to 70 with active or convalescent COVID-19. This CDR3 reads CASSAYGTGKDEQFF. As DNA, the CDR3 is TGTGCCAGCAGCGCCTACGGGACAGGAAAGGATGAGCAGTTCTTC.